This T cell receptor (beta chain) was identified during a study of T cell responses to AZD1222 COVID-19 vaccine. Study findings and constraints: The study identified only six AZD1222 recipients as seropositive at baseline.

V was shortened by 2 bases and J by 3 bases, with 17 bases between the two germline ends. Germline CDR1 and CDR2: MDHEN and SYDVKM. There are 16 residues in the CDR3. Here immunoSEQ multiplex PCR was the method, and the copy in TCRdb shows in-frame clones only, minus some. The table has fewer than 110,000 clones, approximately 86% seen once; the top ten hold 1.4%. For this clone: Its antigen is not identified.

This chain connects TRBV28 to TRBJ2-7, with D possibly TRBD2 on 5 matching bases. The sequenced sample was peripheral blood, obtained on day 0 of AZD1222 vaccination. The source of this sequence is an adult in good health. The CDR3 nucleotides are TGTGCCAGCAGTTTAAATGAGGGTAGCCGACGCTACGAGCAGTACTTC. Translating gives CASSLNEGSRRYEQYF.